The clone carrying this T cell receptor beta chain came up a few times. The antigen remains unidentified. Unique molecular identifiers featured in how the TCRbeta library was prepared. TCRdb called the PCR reads again in MiXCR, with one record for every CDR3 protein. This sample carries approximately 270,000 distinct CDR3 sequences, roughly 25% of them seen once, and the ten largest clones take 4% to 6%. The source of the sample is a study of T-cell reconstitution after alpha-beta-depleted transplantation in children. Whole-study findings and limits: Newly produced T cells mostly provided counts and TCRbeta diversity after one year, as hyperexpanded clones declined.

The CDR3 contains 13 residues. CDR1 is WSHSY, CDR2 SAAADI, per germline. With 0 bases clipped from V and 6 bases from J, the junction kept 0 bases outside the gene matches. V gene TRBV10-2 combines with J gene TRBJ2-7; TRBD2 agrees at 9 bases. This TCR was sampled from a female patient aged 2 to 10 who had a stem cell transplant for congenital amegakaryocytic thrombocytopenia, so the T cells may come from the graft donor. Sequenced here: PBMCs, mostly from graft donor cells, sampled 360 days after TCRalphabeta/CD19-depleted stem cell transplant. In DNA, the CDR3 is TGCGCCAGCAGTGAGTCTAGCGGGAGCGAGCAGTACTTC. This gives the protein CASSESSGSEQYF.